This TCR beta chain stems from a study of blood T cell repertoires in COVID-19. Study-wide context: Samples of COVID-19 (acute and convalescent) were obtained from the United States, Italy and Spain. T cells, B-cell-depleted T cells, or PBMCs supplied cDNA or gDNA.

This clone was found once. V was pared by 0 bases and J by 2 bases, with 4 bases of the junction left unmatched. CDR1 SGHKS and CDR2 YYEKEE come from the germline V gene (reference sequence). CDR3 size: 16 residues. In the source study's methods: The assay estimated nucleated cells by amplifying reference gene primers. Some clones are missing from TCRdb's copy, which holds only in-frame ones; the method was immunoSEQ multiplex PCR. V, J and clone size reflect that table, while D and trimming were determined from the DNA. The sample records more than 150,000 clones, approximately 87% being singletons. This chain links TRBV5-5 with TRBJ2-5; 10 bases map to TRBD2. The receptor's source is a man between 65 and 80 years old with active or convalescent COVID-19. The sample taken for sequencing was peripheral blood. In nucleotides, the CDR3 is TGTGCCAGCAGCTTGGCCGGGACTAGCGTACAAGAGACCCAGTACTTC. Its translation is CASSLAGTSVQETQYF.